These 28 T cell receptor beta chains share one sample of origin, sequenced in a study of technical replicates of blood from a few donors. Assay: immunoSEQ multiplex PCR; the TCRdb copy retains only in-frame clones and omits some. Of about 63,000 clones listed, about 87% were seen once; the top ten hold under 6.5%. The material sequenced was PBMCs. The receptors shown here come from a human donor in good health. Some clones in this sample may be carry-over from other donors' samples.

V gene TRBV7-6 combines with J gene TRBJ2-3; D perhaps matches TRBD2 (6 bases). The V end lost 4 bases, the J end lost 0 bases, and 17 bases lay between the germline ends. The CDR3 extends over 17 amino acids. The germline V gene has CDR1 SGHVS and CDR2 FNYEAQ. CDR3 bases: TGTGCCAGCAGCTGGAACTCCGGGGGTACTAGCACAGATACGCAGTATTTT. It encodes CASSWNSGGTSTDTQYF.

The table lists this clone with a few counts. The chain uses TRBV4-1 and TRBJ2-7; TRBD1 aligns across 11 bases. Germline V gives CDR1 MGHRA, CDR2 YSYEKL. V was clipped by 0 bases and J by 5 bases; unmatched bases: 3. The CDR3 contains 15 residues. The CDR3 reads CASSQEGQGVNEQYF. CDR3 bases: TGCGCCAGCAGCCAAGAGGGACAGGGGGTCAACGAGCAGTACTTC.

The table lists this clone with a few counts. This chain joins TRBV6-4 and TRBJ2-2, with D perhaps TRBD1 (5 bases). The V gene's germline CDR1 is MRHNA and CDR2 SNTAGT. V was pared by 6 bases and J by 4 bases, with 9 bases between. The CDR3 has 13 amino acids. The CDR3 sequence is CASSHDSTGELFF. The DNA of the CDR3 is TGTGCCAGCAGCCATGACAGCACCGGGGAGCTGTTTTTT.

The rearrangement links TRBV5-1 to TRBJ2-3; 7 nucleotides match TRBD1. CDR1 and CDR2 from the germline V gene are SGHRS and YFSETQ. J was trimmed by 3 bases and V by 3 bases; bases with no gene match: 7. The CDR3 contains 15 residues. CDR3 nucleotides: TGCGCCAGCAGCTCAGATACAGGGGTAACAGATACGCAGTATTTT. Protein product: CASSSDTGVTDTQYF.

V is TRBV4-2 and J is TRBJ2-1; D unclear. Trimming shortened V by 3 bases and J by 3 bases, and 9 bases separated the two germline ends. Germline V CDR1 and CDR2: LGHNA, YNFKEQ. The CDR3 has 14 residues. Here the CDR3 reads CASSHAEHYNEQFF. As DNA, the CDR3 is TGTGCCAGCAGCCATGCGGAACACTACAATGAGCAGTTCTTC.

CDR3 coding DNA: TGTGCCAGCAGTCTCCGGGGACGGGAGGGAGATACGCAGTATTTT. It specifies CASSLRGREGDTQYF. This sequence joins TRBV2 and TRBJ2-3, with 8 bases matching TRBD2. The germline V gene encodes CDR1 SNHLY and CDR2 FYNNEI. With 5 bases clipped from V and 5 bases from J, the junction kept 9 bases outside the gene matches. The CDR3 has 15 amino acids. The full variable domain, rest sourced from reference TRBV2 and TRBJ2-3, is EPEVTQTPSHQVTQMGQEVILRCVPISNHLYFYWYRQILGQKVEFLVSFYNNEISEKSEIFDDQFSVERPDGSNFTLKIRSTKLEDSAMYFCASSLRGREGDTQYFGPGTRLTVL.

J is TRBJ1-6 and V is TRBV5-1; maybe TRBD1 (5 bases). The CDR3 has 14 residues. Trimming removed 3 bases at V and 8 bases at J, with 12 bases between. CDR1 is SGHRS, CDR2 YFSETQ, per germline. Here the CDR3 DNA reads TGCGCCAGCAGCTCCCACGGGGGGGATTCACCCCTCCACTTT. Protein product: CASSSHGGDSPLHF. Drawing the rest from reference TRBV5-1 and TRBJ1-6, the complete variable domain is KAGVTQTPRYLIKTRGQQVTLSCSPISGHRSVSWYQQTPGQGLQFLFEYFSETQRNKGNFPGRFSGRQFSNSRSEMNVSTLELGDSALYLCASSSHGGDSPLHFGNGTRLTVT.

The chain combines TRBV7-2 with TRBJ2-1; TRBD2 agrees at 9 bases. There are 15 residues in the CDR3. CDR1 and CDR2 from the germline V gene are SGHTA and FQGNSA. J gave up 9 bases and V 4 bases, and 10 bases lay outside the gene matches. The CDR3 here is CASSSQLAGRGEQFF. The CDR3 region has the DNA TGTGCCAGCAGCTCCCAGCTAGCGGGACGCGGTGAGCAGTTCTTC.

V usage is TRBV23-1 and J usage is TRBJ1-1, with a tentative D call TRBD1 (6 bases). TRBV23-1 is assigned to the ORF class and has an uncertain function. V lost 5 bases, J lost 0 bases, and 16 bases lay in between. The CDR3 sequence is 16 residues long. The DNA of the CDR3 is TGCGCCAGCAGTAAGTGCCGGACAGTCATGAACACTGAAGCTTTCTTT. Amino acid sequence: CASSKCRTVMNTEAFF.

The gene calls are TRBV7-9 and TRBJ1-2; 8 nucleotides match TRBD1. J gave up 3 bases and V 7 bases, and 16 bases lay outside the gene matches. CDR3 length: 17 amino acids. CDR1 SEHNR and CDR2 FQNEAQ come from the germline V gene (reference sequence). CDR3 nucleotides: TGTGCCAGCACCAATCCTTTACTCAGGGGGCTGGACTATGGCTACACCTTC. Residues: CASTNPLLRGLDYGYTF.

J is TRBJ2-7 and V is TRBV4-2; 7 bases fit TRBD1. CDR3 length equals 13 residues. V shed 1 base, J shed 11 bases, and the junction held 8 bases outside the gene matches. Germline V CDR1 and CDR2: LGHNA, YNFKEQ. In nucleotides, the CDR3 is TGTGCCAGCAGCCAAGGAAGACAGGGTGATAAGTACTTC. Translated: CASSQGRQGDKYF.

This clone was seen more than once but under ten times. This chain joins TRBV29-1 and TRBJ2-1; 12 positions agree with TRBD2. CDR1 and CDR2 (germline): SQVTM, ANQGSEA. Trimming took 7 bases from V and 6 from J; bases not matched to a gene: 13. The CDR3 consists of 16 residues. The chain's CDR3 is CSGGDLLAGGGNEQFF. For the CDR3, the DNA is TGCAGCGGGGGAGACTTACTAGCGGGAGGTGGCAATGAGCAGTTCTTC.

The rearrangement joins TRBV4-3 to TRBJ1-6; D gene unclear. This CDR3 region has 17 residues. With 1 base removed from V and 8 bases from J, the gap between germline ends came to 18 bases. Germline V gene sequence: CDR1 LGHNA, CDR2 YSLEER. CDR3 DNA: TGCGCCAGCAGCCAAGCGGGTTCTGGATTCTCTTATTCACCCCTCCACTTT. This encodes CASSQAGSGFSYSPLHF.

CDR3 residues: CASSQGQGEKLFF. The CDR3 bases are TGTGCCAGCAGCCAGGGACAGGGAGAAAAACTGTTTTTT. This chain uses TRBV7-9 with TRBJ1-4; 9 bases agree with TRBD1. V was pared by 5 bases and J by 8 bases, with 3 bases of the junction left unmatched. Germline V gene data show CDR1 as SEHNR and CDR2 as FQNEAQ (reference sequence). CDR3 length: 13 residues.

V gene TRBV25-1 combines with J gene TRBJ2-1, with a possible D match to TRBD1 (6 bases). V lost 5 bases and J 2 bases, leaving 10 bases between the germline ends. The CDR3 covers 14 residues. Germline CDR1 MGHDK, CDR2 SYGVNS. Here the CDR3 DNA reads TGTGCCAGCAGTCAGGGGATTACCTACAATGAGCAGTTCTTC. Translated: CASSQGITYNEQFF. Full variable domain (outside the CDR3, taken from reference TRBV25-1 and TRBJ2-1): EADIYQTPRYLVIGTGKKITLECSQTMGHDKMYWYQQDPGMELHLIHYSYGVNSTEKGDLSSESTVSRIRTEHFPLTLESARPSHTSQYLCASSQGITYNEQFFGPGTRLTVL.

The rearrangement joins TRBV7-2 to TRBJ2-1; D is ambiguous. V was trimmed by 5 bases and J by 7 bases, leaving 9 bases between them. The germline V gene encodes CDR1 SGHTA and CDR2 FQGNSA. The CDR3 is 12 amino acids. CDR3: CASSRPVNEQFF. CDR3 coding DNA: TGTGCCAGCAGCCGCCCGGTGAATGAGCAGTTCTTC.

CDR3 DNA: TGTGCCAGCAGGGGACAGGGGGTTTCATTCACTGAAGCTTTCTTT. Its protein product is CASRGQGVSFTEAFF. The chain combines TRBV2 with TRBJ1-1; 11 bases agree with TRBD1. The CDR3 spans 15 residues. Germline CDR1 reads SNHLY; CDR2 reads FYNNEI. Trimming cost V 6 bases and J 4 bases; bases outside gene matches: 7.

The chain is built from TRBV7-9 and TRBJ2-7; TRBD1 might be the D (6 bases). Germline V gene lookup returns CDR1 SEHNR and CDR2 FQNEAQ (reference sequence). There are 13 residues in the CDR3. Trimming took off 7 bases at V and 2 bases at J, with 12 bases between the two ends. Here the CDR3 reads CASMSDRPYEQYF. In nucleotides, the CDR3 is TGTGCCAGCATGTCAGACAGGCCCTACGAGCAGTACTTC.

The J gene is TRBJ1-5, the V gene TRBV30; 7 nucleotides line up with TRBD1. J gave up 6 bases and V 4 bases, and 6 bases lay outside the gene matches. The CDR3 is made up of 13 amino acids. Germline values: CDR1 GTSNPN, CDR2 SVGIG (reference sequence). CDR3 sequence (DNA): TGTGCCTGGAACGAGGGGGCTATTCAGCCCCAGCATTTT. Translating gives CAWNEGAIQPQHF. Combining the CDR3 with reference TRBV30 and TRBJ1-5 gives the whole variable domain SQTIHQWPATLVQPVGSPLSLECTVEGTSNPNLYWYRQAAGRGLQLLFYSVGIGQISSEVPQNLSASRPQDRQFILSSKKLLLSDSGFYLCAWNEGAIQPQHFGDGTRLSIL.

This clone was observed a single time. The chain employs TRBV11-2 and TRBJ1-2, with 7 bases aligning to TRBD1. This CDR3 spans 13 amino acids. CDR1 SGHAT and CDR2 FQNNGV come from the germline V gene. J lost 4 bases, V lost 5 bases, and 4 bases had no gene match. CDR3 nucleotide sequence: TGTGCCAGCAGCGGGGGACAGTCCTATGGCTACACCTTC. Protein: CASSGGQSYGYTF. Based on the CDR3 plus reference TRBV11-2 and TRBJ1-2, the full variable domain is EAGVAQSPRYKIIEKRQSVAFWCNPISGHATLYWYQQILGQGPKLLIQFQNNGVVDDSQLPKDRFSAERLKGVDSTLKIQPAKLEDSAVYLCASSGGQSYGYTFGSGTRLTVV.

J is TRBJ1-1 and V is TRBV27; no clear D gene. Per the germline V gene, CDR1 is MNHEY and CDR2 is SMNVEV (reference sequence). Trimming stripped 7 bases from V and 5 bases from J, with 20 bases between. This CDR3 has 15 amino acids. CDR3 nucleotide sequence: TGTGCCAGCAACACCTTGGAGAGGGCGAGGACTGAAGCTTTCTTT. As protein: CASNTLERARTEAFF.

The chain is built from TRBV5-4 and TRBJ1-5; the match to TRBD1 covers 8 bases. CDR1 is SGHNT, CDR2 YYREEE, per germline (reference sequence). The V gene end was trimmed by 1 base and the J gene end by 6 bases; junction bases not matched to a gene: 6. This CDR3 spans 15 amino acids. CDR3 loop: CASSLLPGGGQPQHF. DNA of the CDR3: TGTGCCAGCAGCTTGCTTCCAGGGGGCGGTCAGCCCCAGCATTTT.

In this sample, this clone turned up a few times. CDR3 loop: CASSPEQGAGSPLHF. For the CDR3, the DNA is TGTGCCAGCTCACCAGAACAGGGGGCAGGATCACCCCTCCACTTT. The chain employs TRBV18 and TRBJ1-6, with 9 bases that match TRBD1. This CDR3 has 15 residues. J gave up 10 bases and V 2 bases, and 6 bases lay outside the gene matches. CDR1 and CDR2 from the germline V gene are KGHSH and LQKENI. Looking up the rest from reference TRBV18 and TRBJ1-6 gives the full variable domain: NAGVMQNPRHLVRRRGQEARLRCSPMKGHSHVYWYRQLPEEGLKFMVYLQKENIIDESGMPKERFSAEFPKEGPSILRIQQVVRGDSAAYFCASSPEQGAGSPLHFGNGTRLTVT.

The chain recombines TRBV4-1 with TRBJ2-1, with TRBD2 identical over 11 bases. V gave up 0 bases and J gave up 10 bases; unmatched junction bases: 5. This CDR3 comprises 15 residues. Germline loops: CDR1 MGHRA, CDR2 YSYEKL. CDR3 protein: CASSQEGTSGSEQFF. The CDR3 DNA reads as TGCGCCAGCAGCCAAGAGGGGACTAGCGGTTCCGAGCAGTTCTTC.

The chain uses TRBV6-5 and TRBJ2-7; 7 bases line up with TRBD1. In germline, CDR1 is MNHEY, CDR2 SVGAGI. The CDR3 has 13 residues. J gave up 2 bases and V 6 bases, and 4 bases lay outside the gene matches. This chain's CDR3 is CASRAGGTYEQYF. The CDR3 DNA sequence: TGTGCCAGCAGGGCAGGGGGAACCTACGAGCAGTACTTC.

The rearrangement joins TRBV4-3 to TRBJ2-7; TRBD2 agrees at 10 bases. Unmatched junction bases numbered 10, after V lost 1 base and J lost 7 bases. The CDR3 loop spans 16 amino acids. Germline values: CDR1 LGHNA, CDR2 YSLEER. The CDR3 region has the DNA TGCGCCAGCAGCCAAGCATGGACTAGCGGTACTGGGGAGCAGTACTTC. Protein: CASSQAWTSGTGEQYF.

CDR3 DNA: TGTGCTAGTGGAAAAGACAGAAACACCGGGGAGCTGTTTTTT. This encodes CASGKDRNTGELFF. This sequence joins TRBV12-5 and TRBJ2-2; a possible D gene is TRBD1 (5 bases). The CDR3 is 14 amino acids. The V gene's germline CDR1 is LGHNT and CDR2 FRNRAP. V was cut by 6 bases and J by 2 bases, with 10 bases left in between.

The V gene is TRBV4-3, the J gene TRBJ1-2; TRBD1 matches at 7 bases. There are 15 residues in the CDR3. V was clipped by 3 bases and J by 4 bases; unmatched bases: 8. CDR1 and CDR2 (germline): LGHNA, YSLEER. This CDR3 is CASSQEPGQTYGYTF. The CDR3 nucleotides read TGCGCCAGCAGCCAGGAACCGGGACAGACCTATGGCTACACCTTC.